The rows below give T cell receptor beta chains drawn from one sample of a study of read filtering for tumor transcriptome and immune sequencing. One entry per CDR3 protein, called by TCRdb with MiXCR from the reads. The table records around 130,000 distinct CDR3 sequences, 13% of them present only once. Sequenced material: a population of CD138-negative cells sorted from bone marrow. These receptors were collected from a donor aged 40 or over with multiple myeloma. The CDR3 runs from the conserved cysteine through the conserved F or W. D genes are given only for firm matches. Size is stated for part of the rows, as once, few or many counts, or as a class when the clone is expanded.

abundance | j_gene | d_gene | v_gene | CDR3nt | CDR3aa
many | TRBJ1-1 | TRBD1 | TRBV5-6 | TGTGCCAGCAGCCAACCGCGGGGGACAGCCGAACGCACTGAAGCTTTCTTT | CASSQPRGTAERTEAFF
many | TRBJ1-2 | - | TRBV6-1 | TGTGCCATTACCTCAGGGTTGGGGTATGGCTACACCTTC | CAITSGLGYGYTF
many | TRBJ1-5 | TRBD1 | TRBV4-1 | TGCGCCAGCAGCCAAGATGAAGGACAGGGCCGCGGGATTCAGCCCCAGCATTTT | CASSQDEGQGRGIQPQHF
many | TRBJ2-1 | TRBD2 | TRBV12-3/TRBV12-4 | TGTGCCAGCAGTTCGGGAGGCGACAATGAGCAGTTCTTC | CASSSGGDNEQFF
many | TRBJ2-2 | TRBD2 | TRBV29-1 | TGCAGCGTTCCAGCGGGGTCGCGGGGCGGGGAGCTGTTTTTT | CSVPAGSRGGELFF
few | TRBJ2-3 | TRBD1 | TRBV9 | TGTGCCAGCAGCGTAGAGGGGGCCCGGACAGATACGCAGTATTTT | CASSVEGARTDTQYF
many | TRBJ2-1 | TRBD2 | TRBV20-1 | TGCAGTGCTAACTTACTAGCGGGAGGGTACAATGAGCAGTTCTTC | CSANLLAGGYNEQFF
many | TRBJ2-7 | - | TRBV2 | TGTGCCAGCAGAAAGGCCGGGACGGGGGTATACGAGCAGTACTTC | CASRKAGTGVYEQYF
many | TRBJ2-6 | TRBD1 | TRBV5-4 | TGTGCCAGCAGCTGGCTAGGACAGGGGGCAAACGTCCTGACTTTC | CASSWLGQGANVLTF
few | TRBJ2-7 | TRBD2 | TRBV7-2 | TGTGCCAGCAGCGGGACTTGGGGAGCGGGAGACGAGCAGTACTTC | CASSGTWGAGDEQYF
many | TRBJ2-1 | - | TRBV30 | TGTGCCTCCACTCGGGGGGCGCAGACCTACAATGAGCAGTTCTTC | CASTRGAQTYNEQFF
many | TRBJ1-4 | - | TRBV4-1 | TGCGCCAGCAGCCAAGAATTGTTCCGTAATGAAAAACTGTTTTTT | CASSQELFRNEKLFF
many | TRBJ2-3 | - | TRBV7-2 | TGTGCCAGCAGCCGGGACTGGCAACTCACAGATACGCAGTATTTT | CASSRDWQLTDTQYF
few | TRBJ2-1 | TRBD1 | TRBV5-4 | TGTGCCAGCAGCTTACCCAGAGGAAGGGACAGTGAGCAGTTCTTC | CASSLPRGRDSEQFF
- | TRBJ2-1 | TRBD1 | TRBV29-1 | TGCAGCGTTGAAGACGGGGGACAGGGGGCGCCTGGCAATGAGCAGTTCTTC | CSVEDGGQGAPGNEQFF
many | TRBJ2-3 | - | TRBV6-5 | TGTGCCAGCACCCCCCAAGGGGGGGCGCAGTATTTT | CASTPQGGAQYF
many | TRBJ1-2 | - | TRBV7-2 | TGTGCCAGCAGCTTAGGGGACGTTCTAGGCCCCTATGGCTACACCTTC | CASSLGDVLGPYGYTF
many | TRBJ1-2 | - | TRBV29-1 | TGCAGCGTTGTCCAGAATACCTTAGGCTACACCTTC | CSVVQNTLGYTF
many | TRBJ2-7 | - | TRBV6-5 | TGTGCCAGCAGCGACGGAGATTACGAGCAGTACTTC | CASSDGDYEQYF
many | TRBJ2-7 | TRBD2 | TRBV12-3/TRBV12-4 | TGTGCCAGCAGGTCCACTAGCGGAAACTCCTACGAGCAGTACTTC | CASRSTSGNSYEQYF
many | TRBJ2-1 | TRBD2 | TRBV20-1 | TGCAGTGCTAGAGAGGGGGGACGGCTAGCGGGAGTCGGCTCCTACAATGAGCAGTTCTTC | CSAREGGRLAGVGSYNEQFF
few | TRBJ1-5 | - | TRBV15 | TGTGCCACCAGCACTAGACAGGGCAATCAGCCCCAGCATTTT | CATSTRQGNQPQHF
few | TRBJ1-6 | - | TRBV20-1 | TGCAGTGCTCGACAGGATAATTCACCCCTCCACTTT | CSARQDNSPLHF
many | TRBJ2-3 | TRBD1 | TRBV20-1 | TGCAGTGCTCCTGGGACAGGGAACGCAGATACGCAGTATTTT | CSAPGTGNADTQYF
- | TRBJ2-6 | TRBD1 | TRBV7-3 | TGTGCCAGCAGCAACGGACAGGGAGTGTATGGGGCCAACGTCCTGACTTTC | CASSNGQGVYGANVLTF
many | TRBJ1-6 | TRBD1 | TRBV5-1 | TGCGCCAGCAGCGCCCGGGACAGGGCGAGTTCACCCCTCCACTTT | CASSARDRASSPLHF
many | TRBJ2-6 | - | TRBV10-3 | TGTGCCATCAGTGGGGATGTGGCTGGGGCCAACGTCCTGACTTTC | CAISGDVAGANVLTF
many | TRBJ2-5 | - | TRBV6-5 | TGTGCCAGCAGCTACAGGGAGCGAGAGACCCAGTACTTC | CASSYRERETQYF
many | TRBJ2-1 | TRBD2 | TRBV10-3 | TGTGCCATCAGTGATAAGCGGGAGTTAGATGAGCAGTTCTTC | CAISDKRELDEQFF
many | TRBJ1-2 | - | TRBV7-9 | TGTGCCAGCCGGCAGGACTTAAACTATGGCTACACCTTC | CASRQDLNYGYTF
many | TRBJ1-5 | - | TRBV7-2 | TGTGCCAGCAGCTTAGCGTCGGGTAACAATCAGCCCCAGCATTTT | CASSLASGNNQPQHF
many | TRBJ1-2 | TRBD1 | TRBV11-2 | TGTGCCAGCAGCTTATCACAGGGGGGCGTCTATGGCTACACCTTC | CASSLSQGGVYGYTF